This TCR beta chain was profiled in a study of early T cells in non-severe SARS-CoV-2 infection. Study-wide background: Chains were unpaired, as sequencing was done on bulk RNA from unsorted whole blood. Study results and caveats: VDJdb-based matching was biased toward anti-spike CD8 responses and missed private and CD4 specificities.

Attachment of unique molecular identifiers was made to individual cDNA molecules. TCRdb independently ran MiXCR on the 5' RACE reads; one entry per CDR3 protein. The table shows roughly 40,000 distinct CDR3 sequences, with approximately 5.9% occurring only once. This clonotype showed up many times. Antigen specificity is unknown. The CDR3 runs 13 residues. CDR1 and CDR2 from the germline V gene are DFQATT and SNEGSKA (reference sequence). V was clipped by 3 bases and J by 8 bases, with 16 bases between them. V gene TRBV20-1 combines with J gene TRBJ1-2; the D is unclear. The material sequenced was whole blood, taken at baseline. The TCR sequence derives from an adult who was a healthcare worker with PCR-confirmed SARS-CoV-2 infection or an uninfected control (not recorded which). The CDR3 DNA reads TGCAGTGCTAGTCGGGGAGGGAATAAGGGCTACACCTTC. It encodes CSASRGGNKGYTF.